Below, 20 T cell receptor beta chains from the same sample are listed, as sequenced in a study of T cell repertoires in aging, cancer and after chemotherapy. Multiplex touch-down PCR with TRB-A/B primers amplified rearranged V-D-J TRB sequences. TCRdb re-called the multiplex PCR reads with MiXCR, one entry per CDR3 protein. This table has 11,000 or so distinct CDR3 sequences, under 30% appearing once. TCR beta rearrangements were amplified from peripheral blood genomic DNA. Sequencing used blood. All receptors derive from a human donor in good health.

The gene calls are TRBV20-1 and TRBJ2-3; 9 bases are a match to TRBD2. The CDR3 consists of 14 residues. V lost 5 bases, J lost 5 bases, and 8 bases stayed unmatched. Per the germline V gene, CDR1 is DFQATT and CDR2 is SNEGSKA (reference sequence). The CDR3 nucleotides are TGCAGTGCTGGTAGCGGGGGACGTCTAGATACGCAGTATTTT. It encodes CSAGSGGRLDTQYF.

This clonotype rates as medium-sized. This sequence joins TRBV6-5 and TRBJ1-1, with 11 nucleotides matching TRBD1. J lost 4 bases, V lost 0 bases, and 1 base had no gene match. CDR1 and CDR2 (germline): MNHEY, SVGAGI. This CDR3 contains 15 residues. The DNA of the CDR3 is TGTGCCAGCAGTTACTCCGGGACAGGGGGCACTGAAGCTTTCTTT. It is translated as CASSYSGTGGTEAFF.

The chain couples TRBV15 to TRBJ2-5, with D tentatively TRBD2 (6 bases). The CDR3 covers 16 residues. The germline gives CDR1 LNHNV, CDR2 YYDKDF (reference sequence). V was pared by 3 bases and J by 1 base, with 15 bases between. CDR3 in amino acids: CATSRGGVPSQETQYF. The CDR3 DNA sequence: TGTGCCACCAGCAGGGGGGGAGTTCCTTCCCAAGAGACCCAGTACTTC.

Judged by abundance, this clonotype is medium-sized. The chain joins TRBV5-4 to TRBJ1-1; weak D call: TRBD1 (6 bases). V was trimmed by 0 bases and J by 6 bases, leaving 9 bases between them. The CDR3 contains 13 residues. Looked up from germline, CDR1 is SGHNT and CDR2 is YYREEE (reference sequence). CDR3 sequence: CASSLARGAEAFF. CDR3 coding DNA: TGTGCCAGCAGCTTGGCCAGGGGCGCTGAAGCTTTCTTT. Filled out from reference TRBV5-4 and TRBJ1-1, the complete variable domain reads ETGVTQSPTHLIKTRGQQVTLRCSSQSGHNTVSWYQQALGQGPQFIFQYYREEENGRGNFPPRFSGLQFPNYSSELNVNALELDDSALYLCASSLARGAEAFFGQGTRLTVV.

This clonotype is labeled medium-sized. This chain uses TRBV30 with TRBJ1-5; D is perhaps TRBD1 (6 bases). The germline CDR1 and CDR2 sequences are GTSNPN and SVGIG (reference sequence). Trimming pared 0 bases from V and 5 bases from J, leaving 14 bases between. The CDR3 extends over 15 amino acids. CDR3 DNA sequence: TGTGCCTGGAGTGTAGGTCCGGGGGCGTATCAGCCCCAGCATTTT. It encodes CAWSVGPGAYQPQHF.

This clonotype is classed as medium-sized. The DNA of the CDR3 is TGCAGCGTTGTCAGGGGACAAGAGACCCAGTACTTC. This gives the protein CSVVRGQETQYF. The gene calls are TRBV29-1 and TRBJ2-5; TRBD1 is a possible D gene (6 bases). There are 12 residues in the CDR3. V was trimmed by 4 bases and J by 2 bases, leaving 8 bases between them. Germline-derived CDR1 and CDR2 are SQVTM and ANQGSEA.

The rearrangement uses TRBV5-1 and TRBJ1-1, with unresolved D. V was trimmed by 4 bases and J by 1 base, leaving 8 bases between them. CDR3 length equals 13 residues. The V gene's germline CDR1 is SGHRS and CDR2 YFSETQ. DNA of the CDR3: TGCGCCAGCAGCATCGGAGGGAACACTGAAGCTTTCTTT. Translated, it gives CASSIGGNTEAFF.

This chain links TRBV11-2 with TRBJ1-1; no clear D gene. V dropped 3 bases and J dropped 8 bases, with 13 bases sitting between them. The V gene's germline CDR1 is SGHAT and CDR2 FQNNGV. The CDR3 runs to 13 residues. In DNA, the CDR3 is TGTGCCAGCAGCTTCTCCTTCAGGACGGAAGCTTTCTTT. It specifies CASSFSFRTEAFF. The full variable domain, in which reference TRBV11-2 and TRBJ1-1 provide the parts outside the CDR3, is EAGVAQSPRYKIIEKRQSVAFWCNPISGHATLYWYQQILGQGPKLLIQFQNNGVVDDSQLPKDRFSAERLKGVDSTLKIQPAKLEDSAVYLCASSFSFRTEAFFGQGTRLTVV.

The V call is TRBV24-1, the J call TRBJ1-4, with TRBD1 matching 8 bases. The J segment lost 8 bases and the V segment lost 2 bases, leaving 6 bases of the junction unmatched. Per the germline V gene, CDR1 is KGHDR and CDR2 is SFDVKD. The CDR3 runs 15 residues. The CDR3 region has the DNA TGTGCCACCAGTGATTCGAGGACAGGGAAGGAAAAACTGTTTTTT. Its protein is CATSDSRTGKEKLFF.

This clonotype was found a few times. The rearrangement joins TRBV7-2 to TRBJ2-7; the D gene is possibly TRBD1 (7 bases). CDR1 SGHTA and CDR2 FQGNSA come from the germline V gene. There are 15 residues in the CDR3. Trimming took 2 bases from V and 2 from J, leaving 13 bases between them. The DNA of the CDR3 is TGTGCCAGCAGCTTAAGCAGGGGGGTTCCCTACGAGCAGTACTTC. Protein sequence: CASSLSRGVPYEQYF.

Remarks on this clonotype: A single base separates this from a much larger clone, so it may be a read error. J is TRBJ1-1 and V is TRBV7-9; TRBD1 might be the D (5 bases). The CDR3 runs 13 residues. Germline values: CDR1 SEHNR, CDR2 FQNEAQ (reference sequence). CDR3 region: CARSLVQGTEAFF. CDR3 in DNA: TGTGCCAGAAGCTTAGTTCAGGGAACTGAAGCTTTCTTT. The whole variable domain, filled in from reference TRBV7-9 and TRBJ1-1, reads DTGVSQNPRHKITKRGQNVTFRCDPISEHNRLYWYRQTLGQGPEFLTYFQNEAQLEKSRLLSDRFSAERPKGSFSTLEIQRTEQGDSAMYLCARSLVQGTEAFFGQGTRLTVV.

This clonotype occurred a few times. The chain joins TRBV4-2 to TRBJ2-2; D perhaps matches TRBD2 (5 bases). The CDR3 is 14 amino acids. The germline V gene has CDR1 LGHNA and CDR2 YNFKEQ. V lost 0 bases and J lost 7, with 9 bases in between. CDR3 loop: CASSQDEGVGELFF. CDR3 nucleotides: TGTGCCAGCAGCCAAGATGAGGGTGTCGGGGAGCTGTTTTTT.

This clonotype was recorded only once. This chain connects TRBV4-1 to TRBJ2-3; D perhaps matches TRBD2 (5 bases). This CDR3 contains 17 residues. Per germline, CDR1 MGHRA and CDR2 YSYEKL. Trimming took 4 bases from V and 0 from J, leaving 17 bases between them. This CDR3 is CASSPHLLGASTDTQYF. The CDR3 region has the DNA TGCGCCAGCAGCCCGCATTTACTAGGAGCAAGCACAGATACGCAGTATTTT.

This clonotype was detected a few times. The V call is TRBV7-9, the J call TRBJ2-1; TRBD1 or TRBD2 may be the D gene (5 bases each). The CDR3 consists of 15 residues. Germline V gene lookup returns CDR1 SEHNR and CDR2 FQNEAQ (reference sequence). V lost 5 bases to trimming and J lost 3 bases, with 14 bases between them. The CDR3 region is CASSPPGRNYNEQFF. As DNA, the CDR3 is TGTGCCAGCAGCCCGCCGGGACGGAACTACAATGAGCAGTTCTTC. The full variable domain, rest sourced from reference TRBV7-9 and TRBJ2-1, is DTGVSQNPRHKITKRGQNVTFRCDPISEHNRLYWYRQTLGQGPEFLTYFQNEAQLEKSRLLSDRFSAERPKGSFSTLEIQRTEQGDSAMYLCASSPPGRNYNEQFFGPGTRLTVL.

This clonotype occurred a few times. CDR3 region: CASSDLGIGNQPQHF. DNA of the CDR3: TGTGCCAGCAGTGATCTGGGGATCGGCAATCAGCCCCAGCATTTT. V usage is TRBV6-1 and J usage is TRBJ1-5; D is unresolved. The germline CDR1 and CDR2 sequences are MNHNS and SASEGT. This CDR3 is 15 amino acids long. Trimming stripped 3 bases from V and 2 bases from J, with 11 bases between.

This clonotype is medium-sized (0.01 to 0.1%) within its sample. CDR3 sequence: CASSWSGLNSPLHF. CDR3 DNA sequence: TGTGCCAGCAGTTGGTCAGGGTTAAATTCACCCCTCCACTTT. This chain connects TRBV6-5 to TRBJ1-6; the D gene is possibly TRBD1 (5 bases). Trimming shortened V by 4 bases and J by 7 bases, and 11 bases separated the two germline ends. There are 14 residues in the CDR3. Per the germline V gene, CDR1 is MNHEY and CDR2 is SVGAGI.

This clonotype is judged medium-sized. V usage is TRBV6-1 and J usage is TRBJ2-3, with TRBD2 matching 7 bases. This CDR3 comprises 15 residues. V lost 7 bases and J lost 0; bases outside the gene matches: 7. Per the germline V gene, CDR1 is MNHNS and CDR2 is SASEGT. DNA for the CDR3: TGTGCCAGCAAAGGATGGCGGGGGAGCACAGATACGCAGTATTTT. It is translated as CASKGWRGSTDTQYF.

This clonotype was recorded only once. J is TRBJ2-1 and V is TRBV6-1, with D possibly being TRBD1 or TRBD2 (5 bases each). V lost 8 bases, J lost 0 bases, and 14 bases lay in between. This CDR3 contains 15 residues. Germline V gene lookup returns CDR1 MNHNS and CDR2 SASEGT. The CDR3 loop reads CASRGDLSSYNEQFF. CDR3 bases: TGTGCCAGCCGTGGGGACCTTTCCTCCTACAATGAGCAGTTCTTC.

This chain links TRBV12-3 or TRBV12-4 with TRBJ2-3, with a possible D match to TRBD1 (5 bases). V lost 3 bases and J 4 bases, leaving 8 bases between the germline ends. CDR3 length: 13 residues. The CDR3 sequence: CASSFRQSDTQYF. The CDR3 nucleotides are TGTGCCAGCAGTTTCCGACAGTCAGATACGCAGTATTTT.

CDR3 nucleotide sequence: TGTGCCAGCAGTTCCACGGGATGGTTGGGTGAGCAGTTCTTC. It codes for CASSSTGWLGEQFF. V is TRBV27 and J is TRBJ2-1; D possibly corresponds to TRBD2 (5 bases). V lost 4 bases and J lost 9, with 16 bases in between. Germline V gene sequence: CDR1 MNHEY, CDR2 SMNVEV (reference sequence). The CDR3 consists of 14 residues.